The table lists the clone carrying this T cell receptor (beta chain) with a few counts. Its antigen is not known. This entry belongs to a study of cytomegalovirus exposure and HLA in healthy donors. General study results and limits: Among TCR beta chains, those listed as cytomegalovirus-associated numbered about 160. Across donors, most TCRs were seen rarely, yet some public ones were widespread. Reported performance of the classifier showed diagnosis of cytomegalovirus status with high specificity and sensitivity.

This CDR3 spans 14 amino acids. Germline lookup yields CDR1 SGHTA and CDR2 FQGNSA. Deletions cut 5 bases from V and 1 base from J, with 11 bases between. The table came from immunoSEQ multiplex PCR; TCRdb's copy has only in-frame clones and leaves some out. The table shows around 130,000 clones, with roughly 90% occurring only once. This sequence joins TRBV7-2 and TRBJ2-5; D perhaps matches TRBD2 (5 bases). The sequencing sample was made of PBMCs. The origin of this receptor is a man younger than 45 in good health and CMV-seronegative. The CDR3 protein is CASSRLGLQETQYF. CDR3 in DNA: TGTGCCAGCAGCCGACTCGGACTCCAAGAGACCCAGTACTTC.